This T cell receptor beta chain was identified in a study of molecular identifiers for immune sequencing clone quantification. One entry per CDR3 protein, called by TCRdb with MiXCR from the PCR reads. The sample includes 45,000 to 60,000 distinct CDR3 sequences, just over 35% of them seen just once. The TCR originated in a human donor in good health. Some libraries in this study had Jurkat cell RNA spiked in. Sequenced input: naive CD8+ T cells from blood, with Jurkat cell RNA spiked in. Sample subset: FACS-sorted CD8+CD4-CCR7+CD45RA+ naive T cells.

The CDR3 DNA follows: TGTGCCAGCAGCGTAGGCGCTGGGGGGAGTGGAGAGACCCAGTACTTC. Translating gives CASSVGAGGSGETQYF. The rearrangement joins TRBV9 to TRBJ2-5; maybe TRBD2 (6 bases). Germline lookup yields CDR1 SGDLS and CDR2 YYNGEE. The CDR3 has 16 residues. V was pared by 0 bases and J by 4 bases, with 16 bases between. Based on the CDR3 plus reference TRBV9 and TRBJ2-5, the full variable domain is DSGVTQTPKHLITATGQRVTLRCSPRSGDLSVYWYQQSLDQGLQFLIQYYNGEERAKGNILERFSAQQFPDLHSELNLSSLELGDSALYFCASSVGAGGSGETQYFGPGTRLLVL.